These T cell receptor beta chains were read from a single sample in a study of shared clonotypes between healthy human individuals. Generated by immunoSEQ multiplex PCR, the TCRdb table keeps only in-frame clones and is missing some. Of 1.5 million to 2.5 million clones in the sample, about 95% were seen once. Sequenced material: naive CD8+ T cells sorted from blood. The receptors stem from a man aged 18 to 35 in good health. Each CDR3 is given with its conserved first and last residue. A D gene is named only where the DNA matches it firmly. Clone sizes are given selectively: once, few, many, or a class where the clone is expanded.

clone_size j_call v_call d_call cdr3_aa cdr3_nt
. TRBJ2-1 TRBV27 TRBD2 CASKGLAGGRSYNEQFF TGTGCCAGCAAGGGACTAGCGGGAGGGCGCTCCTACAATGAGCAGTTCTTC
. TRBJ2-7 TRBV4-1 . CASSFRDGDYEQYF TGCGCCAGCAGCTTCCGGGACGGCGACTACGAGCAGTACTTC
. TRBJ2-7 TRBV30 . CAWSHLRPEQYF TGTGCCTGGAGTCATCTTCGGCCCGAGCAGTACTTC
once TRBJ1-1 TRBV7-9 . CASQRGPTEAFF TGTGCCAGCCAGAGAGGGCCCACTGAAGCTTTCTTT
. TRBJ2-7 TRBV27 TRBD1 CASSLGQGVYEQYF TGTGCCAGCAGTCTAGGACAGGGGGTTTACGAGCAGTACTTC
. TRBJ2-7 TRBV5-5 TRBD1 CASSLDGTGRHEQYF TGTGCCAGCAGCTTGGATGGGACAGGGCGTCACGAGCAGTACTTC
. TRBJ2-7 TRBV2 TRBD2 CASSDLTSGNSYEQYF TGTGCCAGCAGTGACCTGACTAGCGGGAACTCCTACGAGCAGTACTTC
. TRBJ1-1 TRBV6-6 TRBD1 CASSETGTGTEAFF TGTGCCAGCAGTGAGACAGGGACTGGCACTGAAGCTTTCTTT
. TRBJ1-1 TRBV30 . CAWIGRSGFTEAFF TGTGCCTGGATAGGCAGGTCCGGGTTCACTGAAGCTTTCTTT
. TRBJ1-1 TRBV4-1 . CASEERAGTEAFF TGCGCCAGCGAAGAAAGGGCGGGCACTGAAGCTTTCTTT
. TRBJ2-7 TRBV27 . CASSFRGYGYEQYF TGTGCCAGCAGTTTTCGGGGGTATGGCTACGAGCAGTACTTC
. TRBJ2-5 TRBV5-4 . CASSLSGAQETQYF TGTGCCAGCAGCTTATCAGGGGCCCAAGAGACCCAGTACTTC
. TRBJ2-2 TRBV7-9 TRBD1 CASSLATGGEKTGELFF TGTGCCAGCAGCTTAGCGACAGGGGGCGAGAAAACCGGGGAGCTGTTTTTT
few TRBJ2-7 TRBV5-6 . CASSLADYEQYF TGTGCCAGCAGCTTGGCGGATTACGAGCAGTACTTC
. TRBJ2-7 TRBV2 TRBD1 CASSDPGQGTTGYEQYF TGTGCCAGCAGTGATCCGGGACAGGGGACAACGGGCTACGAGCAGTACTTC
. TRBJ2-7 TRBV9 . CASSVFGGEQYF TGTGCCAGCAGCGTATTTGGTGGAGAGCAGTACTTC
. TRBJ2-5 TRBV5-4 . CASSIGTGTGEGDGQYF TGTGCCAGCAGCATTGGGACAGGTACAGGGGAGGGTGATGGCCAGTACTTC
. TRBJ2-7 TRBV6-5 . CASSFTTETVYEQYF TGTGCCAGCAGTTTCACGACCGAGACAGTCTACGAGCAGTACTTC
. TRBJ1-1 TRBV5-1 TRBD1 CASSLQGGQDAFF TGCGCCAGCAGCTTACAGGGGGGGCAGGACGCTTTCTTT
. TRBJ2-1 TRBV7-6 TRBD2 CASSFPTLTSGRAHEQFF TGTGCCAGCAGCTTTCCGACCCTAACTAGCGGGAGAGCCCATGAGCAGTTCTTC
. TRBJ2-5 TRBV7-9 . CASRTRQNQETQYF TGTGCCAGCAGAACACGACAGAACCAAGAGACCCAGTACTTC
. TRBJ2-7 TRBV5-6 . CASSRSGPEQYF TGTGCCAGCAGCCGCTCAGGCCCCGAGCAGTACTTC
once TRBJ2-7 TRBV9 . CASSVGGQTEQYF TGTGCCAGCAGCGTAGGGGGGCAGACTGAGCAGTACTTC
. TRBJ2-7 TRBV6-1 . CASSEWAASIGEQYF TGTGCCAGCAGTGAATGGGCAGCTTCAATCGGAGAGCAGTACTTC
. TRBJ2-5 TRBV6-5 . CASSYGDERETQYF TGTGCCAGCAGTTACGGGGACGAACGAGAGACCCAGTACTTC
once TRBJ2-7 TRBV7-3 TRBD2 CASSSGLAGEQYF TGTGCCAGCAGCTCTGGACTAGCGGGAGAGCAGTACTTC
. TRBJ2-3 TRBV5-1 TRBD1 CASSLPLTGTGSTDTQYF TGCGCCAGCAGCTTGCCCCTTACCGGGACAGGTAGCACAGATACGCAGTATTTT
. TRBJ2-3 TRBV4-3 TRBD1 CASSQAQGVDTQYF TGCGCCAGCAGCCAGGCTCAGGGGGTAGATACGCAGTATTTT
. TRBJ2-3 TRBV19 . CASSPLGASRTDTQYF TGTGCCAGTAGTCCCTTAGGAGCCTCACGCACAGATACGCAGTATTTT
. TRBJ1-1 TRBV20-1 . CSASLQTEAFF TGCAGTGCTAGTTTGCAGACTGAAGCTTTCTTT
. TRBJ1-6 TRBV10-2 . CASSVDHTPLHF TGCGCCAGCAGTGTCGACCACACACCCCTCCACTTT
. TRBJ1-2 TRBV29-1 TRBD1 CSGQGADAYGYTF TGCAGCGGACAGGGGGCAGACGCCTATGGCTACACCTTC
. TRBJ2-2 TRBV7-9 TRBD1 CASSSDRGNTGELFF TGTGCCAGCAGCTCCGACAGGGGGAACACCGGGGAGCTGTTTTTT
. TRBJ2-7 TRBV4-3 TRBD2 CASSPILAGSYEQYF TGCGCCAGCAGCCCGATACTAGCGGGCTCCTACGAGCAGTACTTC
few TRBJ1-1 TRBV27 . CASSPLGDTEAFF TGTGCCAGCAGCCCGCTTGGGGATACTGAAGCTTTCTTT
. TRBJ2-1 TRBV4-3 TRBD1 CASSQDQGGASNEQFF TGCGCCAGCAGCCAAGATCAAGGGGGCGCGAGTAATGAGCAGTTCTTC
. TRBJ1-2 TRBV11-2 . CASSLGAGYGYTF TGTGCCAGCAGCCTAGGCGCCGGCTATGGCTACACCTTC
. TRBJ1-1 TRBV5-1 TRBD1 CAKIPRDRETNTEAFF TGCGCCAAAATCCCCCGGGACAGGGAAACGAACACTGAAGCTTTCTTT
. TRBJ1-2 TRBV5-4 . CASSSSGTTYGYTF TGTGCCAGCAGCTCCAGCGGGACAACCTATGGCTACACCTTC
. TRBJ1-6 TRBV6-1 . CASTLDSYNSPLHF TGTGCCAGCACGTTAGACAGCTATAATTCACCCCTCCACTTT
. TRBJ1-4 TRBV6-6 . CASSSWDWNEKLFF TGTGCCAGCAGTTCTTGGGACTGGAATGAAAAACTGTTTTTT
. TRBJ1-2 TRBV4-3 . CASSQERANNYGYTF TGCGCCAGCAGCCAAGAAAGGGCAAATAACTATGGCTACACCTTC
. TRBJ2-2 TRBV9 TRBD1 CASSVAGTGVGELFF TGTGCCAGCAGCGTAGCCGGGACAGGGGTCGGGGAGCTGTTTTTT
. TRBJ2-7 TRBV27 TRBD1 CASSLLQGVPREQYF TGTGCCAGCAGTTTGCTACAGGGGGTGCCACGCGAGCAGTACTTC
. TRBJ1-1 TRBV7-9 TRBD1 CASSLYSDRVAEAFF TGTGCCAGCAGCTTATATTCAGACAGGGTGGCTGAAGCTTTCTTT
. TRBJ2-7 TRBV2 TRBD2 CASSSPAGGPDEQYF TGTGCCAGCAGTTCCCCAGCGGGAGGGCCTGACGAGCAGTACTTC
once TRBJ2-1 TRBV29-1 TRBD2 CSAAGDWGSYNEQFF TGCAGCGCAGCGGGAGATTGGGGTTCCTACAATGAGCAGTTCTTC
. TRBJ2-3 TRBV6-5 TRBD2 CASSPGTSVDTQYF TGTGCCAGCAGTCCCGGGACTAGCGTAGATACGCAGTATTTT
. TRBJ2-4 TRBV21-1 . CASSNSGGLAKNIQYF TGTGCCAGCAGTAATTCAGGGGGGCTAGCCAAAAACATTCAGTACTTC
. TRBJ2-1 TRBV5-6 . CASSLVRDYNEQFF TGTGCCAGCAGCTTGGTAAGAGATTACAATGAGCAGTTCTTC
. TRBJ2-7 TRBV5-1 . CASSFSRGGYEQYF TGCGCCAGCAGCTTTTCCAGGGGAGGCTACGAGCAGTACTTC
. TRBJ1-6 TRBV5-3 . CARSSDGRIYNNSPLHF TGTGCCAGAAGTTCGGACGGGAGGATATATAATAATTCACCCCTCCACTTT